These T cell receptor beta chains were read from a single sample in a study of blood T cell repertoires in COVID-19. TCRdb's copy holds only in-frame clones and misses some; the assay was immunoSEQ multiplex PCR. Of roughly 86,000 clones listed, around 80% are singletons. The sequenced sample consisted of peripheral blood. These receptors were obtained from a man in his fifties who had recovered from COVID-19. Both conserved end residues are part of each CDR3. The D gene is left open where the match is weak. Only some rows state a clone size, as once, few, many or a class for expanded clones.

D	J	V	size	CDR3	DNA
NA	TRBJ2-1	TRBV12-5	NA	CASGLASSGWGGYEQFF	TGTGCTAGTGGTTTGGCTAGCAGTGGATGGGGGGGCTATGAGCAGTTCTTC
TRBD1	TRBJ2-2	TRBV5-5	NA	CASSPQGANTGELFF	TGTGCCAGCAGCCCACAGGGGGCGAACACCGGGGAGCTGTTTTTT
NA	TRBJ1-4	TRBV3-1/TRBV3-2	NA	CASSQGQSSNEKLFF	TGTGCCAGCAGCCAAGGACAGTCCTCTAATGAAAAACTGTTTTTT
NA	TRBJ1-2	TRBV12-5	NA	CASGRGYGYGYTF	TGTGCTAGTGGTCGCGGGTATGGCTATGGCTACACCTTC
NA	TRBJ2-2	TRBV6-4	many	CASSPEGGNTGELFF	TGTGCCAGCAGTCCGGAAGGGGGGAACACCGGGGAGCTGTTTTTT
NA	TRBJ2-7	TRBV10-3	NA	CAISGQAYEQYF	TGTGCCATCAGTGGACAGGCCTACGAGCAGTACTTC
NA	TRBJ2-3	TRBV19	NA	CASSPHTDTQYF	TGTGCCAGTAGTCCCCACACAGATACGCAGTATTTT
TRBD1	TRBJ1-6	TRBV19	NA	CASSEATGTPLHF	TGTGCCAGTAGTGAAGCGACAGGGACACCCCTCCACTTT
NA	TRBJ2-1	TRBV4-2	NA	CASSRDSFSYNEQFF	TGTGCCAGCAGCCGAGACTCGTTCTCCTACAATGAGCAGTTCTTC
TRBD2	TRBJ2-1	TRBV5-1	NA	CASSLKTSGGASEQFF	TGCGCCAGCAGCTTAAAAACTAGCGGGGGGGCCAGTGAGCAGTTCTTC
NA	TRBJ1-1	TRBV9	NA	CASSVDPGTEAFF	TGTGCCAGCAGCGTAGACCCGGGGACTGAAGCTTTCTTT
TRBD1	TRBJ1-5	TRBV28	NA	CASSSLTGGGNQPQHF	TGTGCCAGCAGTTCTCTGACAGGGGGAGGCAATCAGCCCCAGCATTTT
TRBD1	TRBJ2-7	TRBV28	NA	CASRSGTGPFYF	TGTGCCAGCAGGTCCGGGACAGGGCCTTTCTACTTC
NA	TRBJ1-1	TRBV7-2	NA	CASSRYRDTEAFF	TGTGCCAGCAGCAGGTACAGGGACACTGAAGCTTTCTTT
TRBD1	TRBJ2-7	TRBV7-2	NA	CASSLFQGASYEQYF	TGTGCCAGCAGCTTATTCCAGGGGGCTTCCTACGAGCAGTACTTC
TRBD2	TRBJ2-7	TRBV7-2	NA	CASSLLAGLNEQYF	TGTGCCAGCAGCTTACTAGCGGGACTCAACGAGCAGTACTTC
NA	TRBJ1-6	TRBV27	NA	CASSLTGHHNSPLHF	TGTGCCAGCAGTTTAACGGGACACCATAATTCACCCCTCCACTTT
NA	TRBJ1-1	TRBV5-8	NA	CASSLLRETEAFF	TGTGCCAGCAGTCTGTTGAGGGAGACTGAAGCTTTCTTT
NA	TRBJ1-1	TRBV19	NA	CASSMGDSREKAFF	TGTGCCAGTAGTATGGGAGATAGTAGGGAGAAAGCTTTCTTT
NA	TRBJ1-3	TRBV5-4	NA	CASSLAMGSSGNTIYF	TGTGCCAGCAGCTTGGCGATGGGGAGCTCTGGAAACACCATATATTTT
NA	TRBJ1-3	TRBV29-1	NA	CSVVRSSGNTIYF	TGCAGCGTTGTGAGGAGCTCTGGAAACACCATATATTTT
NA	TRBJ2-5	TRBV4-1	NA	CASSQAGETQYF	TGCGCCAGCAGCCAAGCCGGAGAGACCCAGTACTTC
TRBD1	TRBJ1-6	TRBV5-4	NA	CASSLDRGTANSPLHF	TGTGCCAGCAGCTTGGATAGAGGGACAGCTAATTCACCCCTCCACTTT
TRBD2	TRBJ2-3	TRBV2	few	CASNAAAGGSDTQYF	TGTGCCAGCAATGCTGCAGCGGGGGGTTCGGATACGCAGTATTTT
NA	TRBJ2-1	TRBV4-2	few	CASSQGLDGEQFF	TGTGCCAGCAGCCAAGGGCTAGACGGTGAGCAGTTCTTC
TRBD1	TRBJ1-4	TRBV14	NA	CASSPIGQGGAIGKLFF	TGTGCCAGCAGCCCGATTGGACAGGGAGGGGCGATTGGAAAACTGTTTTTT
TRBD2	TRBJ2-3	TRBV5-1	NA	CASSLATSGATDTQYF	TGCGCCAGCAGCTTGGCTACTAGCGGAGCCACAGATACGCAGTATTTT
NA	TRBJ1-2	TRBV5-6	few	CASSLGPSYNYGYTF	TGTGCCAGCAGCTTGGGCCCATCGTACAATTATGGCTACACCTTC
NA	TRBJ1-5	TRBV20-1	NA	CSASMGANQPQHF	TGCAGTGCTAGTATGGGGGCGAATCAGCCCCAGCATTTT
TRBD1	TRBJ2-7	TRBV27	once	CASSLKGTGDHYEQYF	TGTGCCAGCAGTTTAAAGGGGACAGGGGACCACTACGAGCAGTACTTC
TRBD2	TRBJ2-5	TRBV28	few	CASSSYLGLAVLGETQYF	TGTGCCAGCAGTTCTTACTTGGGACTAGCGGTTTTAGGGGAGACCCAGTACTTC
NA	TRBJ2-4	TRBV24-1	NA	CATSLKRGIAKNIQYF	TGTGCCACCAGTCTCAAAAGGGGGATTGCCAAAAACATTCAGTACTTC
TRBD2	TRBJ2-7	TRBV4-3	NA	CASSRQASGSYEQYF	TGCGCCAGCAGCCGACAGGCGAGCGGGAGCTACGAGCAGTACTTC
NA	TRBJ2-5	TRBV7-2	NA	CASSSGRAIETQYF	TGTGCCAGCAGTAGTGGCAGGGCTATTGAGACCCAGTACTTC
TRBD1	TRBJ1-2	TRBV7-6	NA	CASSLGTGGQYGYTF	TGTGCCAGCAGCTTAGGGACAGGGGGCCAGTATGGCTACACCTTC
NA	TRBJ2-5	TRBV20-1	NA	CSARATQTQYF	TGCAGTGCTAGGGCCACCCAGACCCAGTACTTC
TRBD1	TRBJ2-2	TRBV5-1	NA	CASSSPSTGGHTGELFF	TGCGCCAGCAGCTCGCCCTCGACAGGGGGCCACACCGGGGAGCTGTTTTTT
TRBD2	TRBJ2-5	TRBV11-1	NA	CASSFTSGHFQETQYF	TGTGCCAGCAGCTTCACTAGCGGGCATTTTCAAGAGACCCAGTACTTC
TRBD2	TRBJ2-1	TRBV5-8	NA	CASSPGTSGSQFF	TGTGCCAGCAGCCCAGGGACTAGCGGGAGTCAGTTCTTC
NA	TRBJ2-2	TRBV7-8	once	CASSLGSQGSYTGELFF	TGTGCCAGCAGCTTAGGATCGCAGGGATCTTACACCGGGGAGCTGTTTTTT
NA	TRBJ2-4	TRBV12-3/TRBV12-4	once	CASSLTGFNIQYF	TGTGCCAGCAGTCTGACAGGTTTCAACATTCAGTACTTC
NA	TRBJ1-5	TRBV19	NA	CASSIQQRGDQPQHF	TGTGCCAGTAGTATACAACAGCGGGGGGATCAGCCCCAGCATTTT
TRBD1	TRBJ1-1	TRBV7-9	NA	CASILGQGNTEAFF	TGTGCCAGCATCCTAGGACAGGGGAACACTGAAGCTTTCTTT
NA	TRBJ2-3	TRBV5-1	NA	CASSTRRGGPADTQYF	TGCGCCAGCAGCACCCGGAGGGGGGGGCCAGCAGATACGCAGTATTTT
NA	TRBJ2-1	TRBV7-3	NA	CASSLGLNNEQFF	TGTGCCAGCAGCTTAGGACTGAACAATGAGCAGTTCTTC
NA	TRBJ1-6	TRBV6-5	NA	CAAGTFSPLHF	TGTGCCGCGGGGACCTTTTCACCCCTCCACTTT
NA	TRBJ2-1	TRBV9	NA	CASSPGNEQFF	TGTGCCAGCAGCCCAGGGAATGAGCAGTTCTTC
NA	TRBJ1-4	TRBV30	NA	CAWSGSSVEKLFF	TGTGCCTGGAGTGGGTCGTCGGTGGAAAAACTGTTTTTT
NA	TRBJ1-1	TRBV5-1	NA	CASSSQQNTEAFF	TGCGCCAGCAGCTCACAGCAGAACACTGAAGCTTTCTTT
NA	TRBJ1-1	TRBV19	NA	CASSMSSGVRAFF	TGTGCCAGTAGTATGTCATCGGGGGTCCGCGCTTTCTTT
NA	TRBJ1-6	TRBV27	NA	CASSLWQGRPYNSPLHF	TGTGCCAGCAGTTTATGGCAGGGGCGACCCTATAATTCACCCCTCCACTTT
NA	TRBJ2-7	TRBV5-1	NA	CASSFLRDTSDYEQYF	TGCGCCAGCAGCTTCCTTCGGGACACCTCTGACTACGAGCAGTACTTC